These 26 T cell receptor beta chains came from one sample sequenced in a study of lymphopenia after photon versus proton radiotherapy. Sequenced by immunoSEQ multiplex PCR; TCRdb stores in-frame clones only, minus some. The sample has some 26,000 clones; around 83% are singletons. The material was peripheral blood, obtained from a patient treated with photon-based radiotherapy. All receptors come from a woman aged 50 to 60 with pancreatic cancer.

J is TRBJ2-3 and V is TRBV5-1; perhaps TRBD2 as D (6 bases). CDR3 size: 16 residues. V shed 6 bases and J shed 1 base, with 18 bases lying between them. CDR1 SGHRS and CDR2 YFSETQ come from the germline V gene. The CDR3 spells CASTPRGSAGTDTQYF. In nucleotides, the CDR3 is TGCGCCAGCACCCCTCGGGGGTCAGCTGGCACAGATACGCAGTATTTT. The full variable domain, completed using reference TRBV5-1 and TRBJ2-3, is KAGVTQTPRYLIKTRGQQVTLSCSPISGHRSVSWYQQTPGQGLQFLFEYFSETQRNKGNFPGRFSGRQFSNSRSEMNVSTLELGDSALYLCASTPRGSAGTDTQYFGPGTRLTVL.

This rearrangement joins TRBV7-7 to TRBJ2-2; 14 bases align to TRBD2. V shed 4 bases and J 4 bases; nucleotides not matched to a gene: 2. The CDR3 runs 16 residues. Germline values: CDR1 SSHAT, CDR2 FNYEAQ (reference sequence). The DNA of the CDR3 is TGTGCCAGCAGCTCCGGGACTAGCGGGAGCACCGGGGAGCTGTTTTTT. It is translated as CASSSGTSGSTGELFF.

The chain combines TRBV4-1 with TRBJ2-1; 9 nucleotides line up with TRBD1. The junction had 7 bases not matched to a gene; V was cut back by 0 bases and J by 4 bases. The germline gives CDR1 MGHRA, CDR2 YSYEKL. The CDR3 extends over 17 amino acids. CDR3 sequence: CASSQEGQGSLYNEQFF. The CDR3, as DNA: TGCGCCAGCAGCCAAGAGGGACAGGGTAGCTTATACAATGAGCAGTTCTTC.

This clone was detected only a few times. As DNA, the CDR3 is TGTGCCAGCAGCCTACAGGGGGCTGGCTATGGCTACACCTTC. Amino acid sequence: CASSLQGAGYGYTF. V is TRBV27 and J is TRBJ1-2, with TRBD1 identical over 9 bases. Germline V gene data show CDR1 as MNHEY and CDR2 as SMNVEV (reference sequence). This CDR3 is built from 14 residues. V was pared by 6 bases and J by 4 bases, with 6 bases of the junction left unmatched.

This rearrangement joins TRBV9 to TRBJ2-5; D might be TRBD2 (6 bases). Looked up from germline, CDR1 is SGDLS and CDR2 is YYNGEE. The CDR3 runs 14 residues. The V and J ends lost 2 bases and 0 bases respectively, with 8 bases between them. Written as DNA, the CDR3 is TGTGCCAGCAGCGTCCGGGACTACCAAGAGACCCAGTACTTC. Its translation: CASSVRDYQETQYF.

CDR3 sequence (DNA): TGTGCCAGCAGCTCCCGGTTCAGCTCTAACTATGGCTACACCTTC. It translates to CASSSRFSSNYGYTF. The chain joins TRBV28 to TRBJ1-2; D not certain. Between the trimmed V and J ends, which lost 6 bases and 0 bases, there was a span of 14 bases. In germline, CDR1 is MDHEN, CDR2 SYDVKM. This CDR3 is 15 amino acids long.

This clone was detected only once. This rearrangement joins TRBV7-2 to TRBJ1-4; 8 nucleotides align to TRBD1. The CDR3 has 15 amino acids. Trimming took 5 bases from V and 4 from J; bases not matched to a gene: 6. Germline CDR1 reads SGHTA; CDR2 reads FQGNSA. This chain's CDR3 is CASSAGTGVNEKLFF. CDR3 coding DNA: TGTGCCAGCAGCGCAGGGACAGGTGTTAATGAAAAACTGTTTTTT.

The genes are TRBV7-8 and TRBJ2-1; 8 bases line up with TRBD2. In germline, CDR1 is SGHVS, CDR2 FQNEAQ. The CDR3 totals 14 residues. With 5 bases clipped from V and 9 bases from J, the junction kept 9 bases outside the gene matches. The CDR3 DNA follows: TGTGCCAGCAGCACTCCCCGGGAGGGGACTGAGCAGTTCTTC. This sequence encodes CASSTPREGTEQFF.

This clone was seen just once. V gene TRBV5-4 combines with J gene TRBJ2-1, with D perhaps TRBD1 (9 bases). The CDR3 is 19 residues long. Germline V gives CDR1 SGHNT, CDR2 YYREEE (reference sequence). V lost 3 bases and J 3 bases, leaving 25 bases between the germline ends. CDR3 coding DNA: TGTGCCAGCAGCTCGGCGGGGGGCACACCGGGACAGGGCTACAATGAGCAGTTCTTC. Protein: CASSSAGGTPGQGYNEQFF.

V is TRBV9 and J is TRBJ1-1; D not certain. In germline, CDR1 is SGDLS, CDR2 YYNGEE. The CDR3 extends over 14 amino acids. Between the trimmed V and J ends, which lost 4 bases and 3 bases, there was a span of 13 bases. In nucleotides, the CDR3 is TGTGCCAGCAGCACAGAGGGTGGTTACACTGAAGCTTTCTTT. It encodes CASSTEGGYTEAFF.

V gene TRBV15 combines with J gene TRBJ2-1; TRBD2 agrees at 8 bases. The CDR3 length is 17 residues. Trimming removed 6 bases from V and 0 bases from J; junction bases left unmatched: 10. In germline, CDR1 is LNHNV, CDR2 YYDKDF (reference sequence). CDR3 protein: CATSPRISGSSYNEQFF. Here the CDR3 DNA reads TGTGCCACCAGTCCTCGGATAAGCGGGAGCTCCTACAATGAGCAGTTCTTC.

The chain recombines TRBV28 with TRBJ2-5; TRBD1 aligns across 8 bases. V shed 4 bases, J shed 7 bases, and the junction held 8 bases outside the gene matches. From germline, CDR1 is MDHEN and CDR2 SYDVKM. CDR3 length: 14 amino acids. In nucleotides, the CDR3 is TGTGCCAGCAGTTCGATCAGGGGGCTGGTGACCCAGTACTTC. This encodes CASSSIRGLVTQYF.

The gene calls are TRBV25-1 and TRBJ2-3; D uncertain. The ends were cut back, 5 bases at V and 1 base at J, with 19 bases in the middle. CDR1 MGHDK and CDR2 SYGVNS come from the germline V gene. This CDR3 spans 17 amino acids. The CDR3 DNA follows: TGTGCCAGCAGTCCGACCCTATTAGAAAGGGGCACAGATACGCAGTATTTT. This gives the protein CASSPTLLERGTDTQYF.

This chain connects TRBV29-1 to TRBJ2-3; TRBD1 matches 10 bases. V lost 4 bases, J lost 3 bases, and 4 bases stayed unmatched. Germline lookup yields CDR1 SQVTM and CDR2 ANQGSEA. The CDR3 is made up of 14 amino acids. CDR3 in DNA: TGCAGCGTTGGGACAGGGGGTGAGACAGATACGCAGTATTTT. Translation gives CSVGTGGETDTQYF.

The chain joins TRBV4-2 to TRBJ1-2; D perhaps matches TRBD1 (6 bases). The CDR3 length is 16 residues. Between the trimmed V and J ends, which lost 3 bases and 5 bases, there was a span of 19 bases. Germline V CDR1 and CDR2: LGHNA, YNFKEQ. This chain's CDR3 is CASSQPGEVGQYGYTF. The CDR3 DNA follows: TGTGCCAGCAGCCAGCCAGGGGAAGTGGGACAATATGGCTACACCTTC.

The rearrangement uses TRBV5-4 and TRBJ2-7; D is ambiguous. Germline V gene data show CDR1 as SGHNT and CDR2 as YYREEE (reference sequence). V was trimmed by 1 base and J by 5 bases, leaving 4 bases between them. The CDR3 consists of 11 residues. The CDR3 region is CASSLSNEQYF. The CDR3 region has the DNA TGTGCCAGCAGCTTGAGTAACGAGCAGTACTTC. Combining the CDR3 with reference TRBV5-4 and TRBJ2-7 gives the whole variable domain ETGVTQSPTHLIKTRGQQVTLRCSSQSGHNTVSWYQQALGQGPQFIFQYYREEENGRGNFPPRFSGLQFPNYSSELNVNALELDDSALYLCASSLSNEQYFGPGTRLTVT.

The chain has TRBV4-3 and TRBJ2-1; possible D gene TRBD2, 5 bases. The CDR3 consists of 14 residues. Trimming pared 1 base from V and 6 bases from J, leaving 10 bases between. Germline loops: CDR1 LGHNA, CDR2 YSLEER. The CDR3 reads CASSQVGSANEQFF. For the CDR3, the DNA is TGCGCCAGCAGCCAAGTGGGTAGCGCCAATGAGCAGTTCTTC.

This clone was recorded only once. This chain connects TRBV28 to TRBJ1-2; D is unresolved. Germline V CDR1 and CDR2: MDHEN, SYDVKM. The V end lost 4 bases, the J end lost 6 bases, and 12 bases lay between the germline ends. The CDR3 extends over 13 amino acids. The CDR3 DNA is TGTGCCAGCAGTTCCGCGGACTTCCATGGCTACACCTTC. Protein: CASSSADFHGYTF.

This chain connects TRBV7-2 to TRBJ1-2; D is ambiguous. CDR1 is SGHTA, CDR2 FQGNSA, per germline. The ends were cut back, 5 bases at V and 6 bases at J, with 13 bases in the middle. This CDR3 spans 13 amino acids. CDR3 sequence reads: CASSPQTLDGYTF. CDR3 sequence (DNA): TGTGCCAGCAGCCCGCAAACCTTGGATGGCTACACCTTC.

V gene TRBV7-8 combines with J gene TRBJ2-7; tentatively, D is TRBD2 (5 bases). The CDR3 has 14 amino acids. The V end lost 0 bases, the J end lost 5 bases, and 11 bases lay between the germline ends. Germline lookup yields CDR1 SGHVS and CDR2 FQNEAQ. The CDR3 sequence: CASSLAQLEHEQYF. CDR3 bases: TGTGCCAGCAGCTTAGCCCAACTAGAGCACGAGCAGTACTTC.

The V and J genes are TRBV7-9 and TRBJ2-3; D call uncertain. The V end lost 8 bases, the J end lost 0 bases, and 9 bases lay between the germline ends. CDR1 SEHNR and CDR2 FQNEAQ come from the germline V gene (reference sequence). The CDR3 extends over 13 amino acids. The CDR3 sequence is CASGHRSTDTQYF. The CDR3 region has the DNA TGTGCCAGCGGGCATCGTAGCACAGATACGCAGTATTTT.

This chain connects TRBV28 to TRBJ2-4; 12 nucleotides match TRBD2. Germline CDR1 MDHEN, CDR2 SYDVKM. After removal of 10 bases from V and 4 bases from J, the junction contained 11 bases not matched to a gene. The CDR3 runs 16 residues. CDR3 amino acids: CAICTSGRTGKNIQYF. DNA for the CDR3: TGTGCCATCTGTACTAGCGGGAGGACGGGGAAAAACATTCAGTACTTC.

This chain joins TRBV6-5 and TRBJ2-5; 7 nucleotides agree with TRBD1. The CDR3 is 15 residues long. Per the germline V gene, CDR1 is MNHEY and CDR2 is SVGAGI. The V segment lost 2 bases and the J segment 4 bases; nucleotides outside the gene matches: 7. DNA of the CDR3: TGTGCCAGCAGTTACGCCACAGGGGCGGGAGAGACCCAGTACTTC. Translating it yields CASSYATGAGETQYF.

The chain links TRBV28 to TRBJ2-7; 7 bases map to TRBD2. With 6 bases clipped from V and 3 bases from J, the junction kept 8 bases outside the gene matches. Germline loops: CDR1 MDHEN, CDR2 SYDVKM. This CDR3 has 14 amino acids. CDR3 DNA sequence: TGTGCCAGCAGACGGCCTAGCGGCAGCTACGAGCAGTACTTC. It specifies CASRRPSGSYEQYF.

The chain combines TRBV11-3 with TRBJ2-2, with 13 nucleotides matching TRBD2. The trim removed 5 bases at V and 4 bases at J, leaving 7 bases unmatched. Germline CDR1 SGHNT, CDR2 YENEEA. CDR3 length: 17 residues. The CDR3 sequence: CASSGGLAGYGTGELFF. The CDR3 bases are TGTGCCAGCAGCGGGGGACTAGCGGGGTACGGCACCGGGGAGCTGTTTTTT.

The rearrangement links TRBV29-1 to TRBJ2-3, with no clear D. With 0 bases removed from V and 0 bases from J, the gap between germline ends came to 10 bases. The CDR3 is made up of 15 amino acids. Germline CDR1 SQVTM, CDR2 ANQGSEA. The CDR3 DNA is TGCAGCGTTGAAGATACACGAGGTAGCACAGATACGCAGTATTTT. Encoded protein: CSVEDTRGSTDTQYF.